This T cell receptor (beta chain) came from a study of tumor-infiltrating lymphocytes in primary liver carcinoma. Study-wide background: Tumor stage was T1-T3 N0M0, and tumor size was 4.2 to 10 cm across.

Starting from about 0.5 ug of total RNA, TCR beta cDNA was produced with a primer in the constant region. For TCR beta, libraries were produced by three nested multiplex PCR rounds using slightly modified ARM-PCR. TRBV1-TRBV30 forward primers paired with a C-beta reverse primer were used in the first two PCR rounds, which ran approximately 10 cycles each. TCRdb ran MiXCR on the multiplex PCR reads and lists one entry per CDR3 protein. The data contain about 32,000 distinct CDR3 sequences, less than 80% of them singletons. Bulk tissue was left unsorted, and RNA and DNA were co-extracted from 20-30 mg of it. Histology found more than 75% viable tumor cells per sample. CDR1 is SGHAT, CDR2 FQNNGV, per germline. The CDR3 loop spans 16 amino acids. A remark on this clonotype: One junction end does not reproduce the germline sequence, and a read error may be involved.

This sequence joins TRBV11-2 and TRBJ2-5, with 7 bases that match TRBD1. The specimen sequenced was liver tumor tissue from sampling region 5. Documented subset: tumor region T5, tumor centre. The receptor was derived from a middle-aged man with primary liver carcinoma and hepatitis B virus infection. CDR3 loop: CTSSQSPGRGKETQYF. The CDR3 DNA is TGTACCAGCAGCCAAAGTCCTGGCAGGGGGAAGGAGACCCAGTACTTC.